This T cell receptor (beta chain) was sequenced in a study of shared clonotypes between healthy human individuals. The protocol was immunoSEQ multiplex PCR, while the TCRdb copy is restricted to in-frame clones and leaves out a portion. This table has 560,000 or so clones, about 96% appearing once. Trimming cost V 6 bases and J 0 bases, with 17 bases left between them. The V gene's germline CDR1 is SQVTM and CDR2 ANQGSEA. This CDR3 is built from 15 residues. It was CD45RO-negative cells, positively selected for CCR7, that made up naive CD8 cells, with terminally differentiated effector memory CD45RA+ cells excluded.

Sample: naive CD8+ T cells sorted from blood. The chain joins TRBV29-1 to TRBJ1-2; D is unresolved. The sequence derives from a woman aged 30 to 39 in good health. DNA for the CDR3: TGCAGCGTCAATCCCGGGGAGGGCCCTAACTATGGCTACACCTTC. It specifies CSVNPGEGPNYGYTF. The full variable domain, completed using reference TRBV29-1 and TRBJ1-2, is SAVISQKPSRDICQRGTSLTIQCQVDSQVTMMFWYRQQPGQSLTLIATANQGSEATYESGFVIDKFPISRPNLTFSTLTVSNMSPEDSSIYLCSVNPGEGPNYGYTFGSGTRLTVV.